The clone carrying this TCR beta chain was counted only a few times. The data stem from a study of shared T cell receptors in the human thymus. The V gene end was trimmed by 4 bases and the J gene end by 6 bases; junction bases not matched to a gene: 5. The CDR3 is 14 amino acids. Germline loops: CDR1 LGHNA, CDR2 YSLEER. Produced via immunoSEQ multiplex PCR; TCRdb's table is partial and in-frame only. The data contain hundreds of thousands of clones, approximately 85% of them singletons. These data are also associated with another study on human thymus T cells. That paper adds: Donor material was obtained from healthy Finnish infants undergoing corrective surgery for congenital heart defects. Resections from corrective heart surgery supplied the thymus tissue. Unrelated individuals reportedly shared highly overlapping thymic TCR repertoires.

This clonotype was sampled from a girl in the first two years of life with a congenital heart defect. The V gene is TRBV4-3, the J gene TRBJ1-5, with 8 bases lining up with TRBD1. The specimen sequenced was thymocytes. The CDR3, as DNA: TGCGCCAGCAGCCTTACGGACAGGGTTCAGCCCCAGCATTTT. Protein sequence: CASSLTDRVQPQHF.